Ten or more counts support the clone carrying this T cell receptor beta chain. Germline CDR1 and CDR2: LGHDT and YNNKEL (reference sequence). Trimming pared 8 bases from V and 1 base from J, leaving 14 bases between. The CDR3 extends over 14 amino acids. This record belongs to a study of T cells in Graves' hyperthyroidism and ophthalmopathy. Patients showing uncontrolled infection, other autoimmune disease, pregnancy or lactation were ineligible. Diagnosis relied on clinical symptoms, serum thyroxine and TRAb, thyroid ultrasound and orbital computed tomography. The authors obtained PBMCs from over 8.5 ml of fresh peripheral blood. RNA transcripts gave rise to amplified TCR beta CDR3 regions. The study used the HTBI primer set for a first-round RT-PCR of the TCR CDR3. TCRdb recomputed calls from the multiplex PCR reads with MiXCR, one row per CDR3 protein. The sample shows under 300,000 distinct CDR3 sequences, approximately 15% of them seen only once.

Sequencing input: blood. The TCR comes from a woman between 40 and 50 years old with Graves' hyperthyroidism. The chain links TRBV3-1 to TRBJ1-1, with D perhaps matching TRBD1 (5 bases). The CDR3 is CASSLWGSNTEAFF. As DNA, the CDR3 is TGTGCCAGCTCCCTATGGGGGTCGAACACTGAAGCTTTCTTT.